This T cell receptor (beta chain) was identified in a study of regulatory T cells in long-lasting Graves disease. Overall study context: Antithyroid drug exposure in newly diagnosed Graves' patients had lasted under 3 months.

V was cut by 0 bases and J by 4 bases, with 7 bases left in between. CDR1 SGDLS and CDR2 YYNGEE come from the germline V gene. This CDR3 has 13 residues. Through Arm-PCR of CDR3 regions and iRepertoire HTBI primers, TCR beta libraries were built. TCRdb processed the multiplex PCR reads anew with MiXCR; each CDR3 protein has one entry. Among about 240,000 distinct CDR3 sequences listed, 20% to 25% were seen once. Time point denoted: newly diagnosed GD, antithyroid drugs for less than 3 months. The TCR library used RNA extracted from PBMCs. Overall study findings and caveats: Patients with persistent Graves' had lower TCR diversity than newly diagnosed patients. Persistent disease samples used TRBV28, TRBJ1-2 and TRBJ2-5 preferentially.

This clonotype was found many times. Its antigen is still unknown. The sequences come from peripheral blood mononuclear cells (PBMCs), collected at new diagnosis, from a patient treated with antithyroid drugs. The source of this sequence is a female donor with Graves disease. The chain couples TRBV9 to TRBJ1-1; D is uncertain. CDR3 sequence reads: CASSVAVSTEAFF. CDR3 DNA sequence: TGTGCCAGCAGCGTAGCTGTGTCCACTGAAGCTTTCTTT.